The source of this T cell receptor beta chain is a study of blood T cell repertoires in COVID-19. This table comes from immunoSEQ multiplex PCR, and its TCRdb copy is limited to in-frame clones, with some not included. The top ten hold over 1.5% of the sample, which has around 250,000 clones, 80% to 90% seen once. The CDR3 contains 12 residues. Germline V gene data show CDR1 as ENHRY and CDR2 as SYGVKD. Trimming took off 2 bases at V and 7 bases at J, with 8 bases between the two ends. The study recruited people aged roughly 18 to 95 years across 20 to 30 US areas. This receptor was taken from a woman aged 45-65 years who had recovered from COVID-19. Sequences were obtained from PBMCs or T cells enriched from blood (not recorded which). The chain is built from TRBV10-3 and TRBJ1-2; D unclear. CDR3 in amino acids: CAISEEGSGYTF. Written as DNA, the CDR3 is TGTGCCATCAGTGAGGAGGGCTCTGGCTACACCTTC.